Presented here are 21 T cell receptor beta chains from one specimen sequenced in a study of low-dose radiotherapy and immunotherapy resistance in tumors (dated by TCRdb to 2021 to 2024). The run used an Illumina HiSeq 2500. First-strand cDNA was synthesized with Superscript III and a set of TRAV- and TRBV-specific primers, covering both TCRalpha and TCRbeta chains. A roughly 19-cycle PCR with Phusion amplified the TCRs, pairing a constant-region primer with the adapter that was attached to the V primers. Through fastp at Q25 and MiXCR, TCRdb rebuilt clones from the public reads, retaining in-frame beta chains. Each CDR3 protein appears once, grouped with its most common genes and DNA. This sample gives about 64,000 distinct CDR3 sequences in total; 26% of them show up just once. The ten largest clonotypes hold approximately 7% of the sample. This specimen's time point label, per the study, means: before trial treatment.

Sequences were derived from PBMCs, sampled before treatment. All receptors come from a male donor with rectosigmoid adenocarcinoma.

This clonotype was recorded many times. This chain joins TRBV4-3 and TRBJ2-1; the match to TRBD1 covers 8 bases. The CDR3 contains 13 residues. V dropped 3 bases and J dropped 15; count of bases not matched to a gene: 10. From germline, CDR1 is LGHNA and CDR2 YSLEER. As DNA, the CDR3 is TGCGCCAGCAGCCAGGGTGACCGGGACAGGATGTTCTTC. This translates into CASSQGDRDRMFF.

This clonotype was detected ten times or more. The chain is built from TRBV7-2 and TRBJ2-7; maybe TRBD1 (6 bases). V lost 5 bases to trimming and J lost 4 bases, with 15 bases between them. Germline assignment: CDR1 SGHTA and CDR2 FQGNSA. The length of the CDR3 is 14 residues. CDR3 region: CASSPQQGKYEQYF. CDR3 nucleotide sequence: TGTGCCAGCAGCCCTCAACAGGGAAAATACGAGCAGTACTTC.

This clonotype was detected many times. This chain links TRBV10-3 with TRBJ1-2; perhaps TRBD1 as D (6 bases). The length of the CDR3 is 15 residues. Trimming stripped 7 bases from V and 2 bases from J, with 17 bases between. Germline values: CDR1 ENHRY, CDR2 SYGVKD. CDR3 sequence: CAINRDTSLNYGYTF. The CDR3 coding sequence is TGTGCCATCAATAGGGACACTTCACTCAACTATGGCTACACCTTC.

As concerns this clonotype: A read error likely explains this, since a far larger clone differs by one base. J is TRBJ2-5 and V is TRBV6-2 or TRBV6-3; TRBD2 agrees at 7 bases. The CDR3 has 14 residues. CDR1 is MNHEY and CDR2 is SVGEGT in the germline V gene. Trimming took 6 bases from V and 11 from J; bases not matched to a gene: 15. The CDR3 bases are TGTGCCAGCAGGAGCGGGGCTAACTACAATGAGCAGTACTTC. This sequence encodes CASRSGANYNEQYF.

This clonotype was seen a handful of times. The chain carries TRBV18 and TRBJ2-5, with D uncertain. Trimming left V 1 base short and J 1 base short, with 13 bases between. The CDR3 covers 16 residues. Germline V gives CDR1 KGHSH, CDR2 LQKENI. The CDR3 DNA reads TGTGCCAGCTCACCACTTAGTGTGAACAGCCAAGAGACCCAGTACTTC. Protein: CASSPLSVNSQETQYF.

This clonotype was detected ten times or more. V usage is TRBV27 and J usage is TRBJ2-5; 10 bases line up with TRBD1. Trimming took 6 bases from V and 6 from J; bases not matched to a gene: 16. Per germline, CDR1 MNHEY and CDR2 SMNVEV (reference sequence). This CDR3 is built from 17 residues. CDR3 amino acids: CASRTTGTGVFGQTQYF. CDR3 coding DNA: TGTGCCAGCAGGACCACCGGGACAGGGGTATTTGGGCAGACCCAGTACTTC.

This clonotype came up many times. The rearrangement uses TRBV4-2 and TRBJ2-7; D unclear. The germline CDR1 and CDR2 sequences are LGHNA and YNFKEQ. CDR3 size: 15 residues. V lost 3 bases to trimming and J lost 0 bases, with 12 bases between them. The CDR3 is CASSQSRVLSYEQYF. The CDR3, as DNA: TGTGCCAGCAGCCAGAGTAGGGTCCTCTCCTACGAGCAGTACTTC.

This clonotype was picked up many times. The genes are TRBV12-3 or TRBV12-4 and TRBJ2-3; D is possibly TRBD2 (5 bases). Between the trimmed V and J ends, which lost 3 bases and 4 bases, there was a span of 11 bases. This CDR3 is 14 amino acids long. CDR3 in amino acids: CASSFFGVPDTQYF. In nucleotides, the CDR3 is TGTGCCAGCAGTTTTTTCGGGGTACCAGATACGCAGTATTTT.

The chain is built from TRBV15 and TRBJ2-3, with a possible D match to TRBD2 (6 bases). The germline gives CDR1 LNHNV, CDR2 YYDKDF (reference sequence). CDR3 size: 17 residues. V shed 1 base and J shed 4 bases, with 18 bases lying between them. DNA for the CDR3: TGTGCCACCAGCAGAGTCAGACTAGTCGGGTTCCCAGATACGCAGTATTTT. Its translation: CATSRVRLVGFPDTQYF.

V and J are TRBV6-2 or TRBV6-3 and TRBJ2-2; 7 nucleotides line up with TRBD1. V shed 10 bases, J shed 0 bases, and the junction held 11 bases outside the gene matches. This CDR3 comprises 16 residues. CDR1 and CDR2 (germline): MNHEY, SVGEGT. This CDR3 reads CATSGTATSNTGELFF. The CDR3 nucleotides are TGTGCCACCTCCGGGACAGCCACGTCGAACACCGGGGAGCTGTTTTTT.

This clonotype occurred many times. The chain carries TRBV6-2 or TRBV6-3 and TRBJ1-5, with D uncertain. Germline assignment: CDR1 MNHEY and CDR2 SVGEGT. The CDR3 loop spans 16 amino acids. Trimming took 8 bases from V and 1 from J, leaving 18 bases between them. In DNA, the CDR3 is TGTGCCAGCTCCAGTTACCACGGCGTCAGCAATCAGCCCCAGCATTTT. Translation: CASSSYHGVSNQPQHF.

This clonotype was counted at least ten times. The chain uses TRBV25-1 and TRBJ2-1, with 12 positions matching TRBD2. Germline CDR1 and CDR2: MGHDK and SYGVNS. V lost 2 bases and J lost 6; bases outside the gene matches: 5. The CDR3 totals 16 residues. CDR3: CASSELAGGVVNEQFF. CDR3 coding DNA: TGTGCCAGCAGTGAACTAGCGGGAGGGGTCGTCAATGAGCAGTTCTTC.

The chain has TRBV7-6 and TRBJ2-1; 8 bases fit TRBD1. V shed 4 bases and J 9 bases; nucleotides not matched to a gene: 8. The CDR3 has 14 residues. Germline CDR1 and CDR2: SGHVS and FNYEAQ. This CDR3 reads CASSSSGGWSEQFF. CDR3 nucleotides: TGTGCCAGCAGCTCCTCAGGGGGCTGGAGTGAGCAGTTCTTC.

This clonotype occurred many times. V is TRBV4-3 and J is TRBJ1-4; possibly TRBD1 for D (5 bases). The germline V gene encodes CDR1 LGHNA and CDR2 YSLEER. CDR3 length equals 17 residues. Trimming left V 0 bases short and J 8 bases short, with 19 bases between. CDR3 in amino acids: CASSQEGAGSLVEKLFF. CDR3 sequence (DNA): TGCGCCAGCAGCCAAGAAGGGGCTGGCAGTCTAGTAGAAAAACTGTTTTTT.

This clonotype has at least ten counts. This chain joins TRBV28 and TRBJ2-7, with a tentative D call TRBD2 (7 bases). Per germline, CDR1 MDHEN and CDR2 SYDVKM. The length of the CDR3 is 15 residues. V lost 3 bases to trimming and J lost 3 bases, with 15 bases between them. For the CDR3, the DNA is TGTGCCAGCAGTTTTAGGGGGGACTATTACTACGAGCAGTACTTC. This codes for CASSFRGDYYYEQYF. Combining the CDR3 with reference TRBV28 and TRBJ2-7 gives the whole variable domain DVKVTQSSRYLVKRTGEKVFLECVQDMDHENMFWYRQDPGLGLRLIYFSYDVKMKEKGDIPEGYSVSREKKERFSLILESASTNQTSMYLCASSFRGDYYYEQYFGPGTRLTVT.

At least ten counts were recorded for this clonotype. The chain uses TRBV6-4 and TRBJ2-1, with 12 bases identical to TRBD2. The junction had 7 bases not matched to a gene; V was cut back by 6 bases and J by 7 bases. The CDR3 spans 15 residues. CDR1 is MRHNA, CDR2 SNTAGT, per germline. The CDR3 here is CASSRLAGAGNEQFF. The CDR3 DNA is TGTGCCAGCAGCCGACTAGCGGGGGCGGGTAATGAGCAGTTCTTC.

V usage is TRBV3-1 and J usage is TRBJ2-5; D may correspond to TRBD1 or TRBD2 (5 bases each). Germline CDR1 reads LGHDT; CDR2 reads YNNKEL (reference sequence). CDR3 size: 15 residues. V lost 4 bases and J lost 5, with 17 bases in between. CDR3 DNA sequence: TGTGCCAGCAGCCGGGGGATCTTGCCGGTGGAGACCCAGTACTTC. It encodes CASSRGILPVETQYF.

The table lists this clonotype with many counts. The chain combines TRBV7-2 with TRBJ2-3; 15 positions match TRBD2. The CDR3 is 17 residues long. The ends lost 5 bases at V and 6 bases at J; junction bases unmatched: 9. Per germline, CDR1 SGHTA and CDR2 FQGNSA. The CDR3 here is CASSPGTSGGWGDTQYF. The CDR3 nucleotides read TGTGCCAGCAGCCCTGGGACTAGCGGGGGGTGGGGGGATACGCAGTATTTT.

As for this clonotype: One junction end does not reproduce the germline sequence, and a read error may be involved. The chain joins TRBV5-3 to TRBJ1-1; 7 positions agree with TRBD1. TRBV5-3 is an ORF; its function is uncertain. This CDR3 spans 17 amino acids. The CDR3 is CASYRDSGLKMNTEAFF. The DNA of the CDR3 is TGCGCCAGCTATCGGGACAGCGGACTTAAGATGAACACTGAAGCTTTCTTT.

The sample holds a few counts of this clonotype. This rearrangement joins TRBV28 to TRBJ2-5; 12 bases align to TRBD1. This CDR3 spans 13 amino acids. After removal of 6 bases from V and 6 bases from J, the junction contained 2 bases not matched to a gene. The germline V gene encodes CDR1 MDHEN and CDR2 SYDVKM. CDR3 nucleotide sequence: TGTGCCAGCAGATGGGACAGGGGGCAGACCCAGTACTTC. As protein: CASRWDRGQTQYF.

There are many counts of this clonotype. CDR3 sequence (DNA): TGTGCCAGCACGCCACAGGGGGCCCTATTAAATGGCTACACCTTC. Protein product: CASTPQGALLNGYTF. This chain uses TRBV6-2 or TRBV6-3 with TRBJ1-2; 9 bases line up with TRBD1. The CDR3 is 15 amino acids. V was clipped by 7 bases and J by 6 bases; unmatched bases: 12. CDR1 and CDR2 (germline): MNHEY, SVGEGT.